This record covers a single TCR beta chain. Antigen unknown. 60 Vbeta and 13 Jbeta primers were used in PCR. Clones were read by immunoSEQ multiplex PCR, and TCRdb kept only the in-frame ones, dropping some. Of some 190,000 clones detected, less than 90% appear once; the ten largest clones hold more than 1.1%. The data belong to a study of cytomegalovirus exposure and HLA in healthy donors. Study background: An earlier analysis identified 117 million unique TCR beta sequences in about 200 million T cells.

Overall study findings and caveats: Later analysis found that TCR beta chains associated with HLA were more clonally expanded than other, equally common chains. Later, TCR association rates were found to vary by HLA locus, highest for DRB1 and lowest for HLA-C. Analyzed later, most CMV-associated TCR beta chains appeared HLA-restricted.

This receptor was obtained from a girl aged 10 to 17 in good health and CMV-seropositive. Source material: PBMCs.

DNA for the CDR3: TGCGCCAGCAGCTCAGGACAGGTTGCAACTAATGAAAAACTGTTTTTT. It specifies CASSSGQVATNEKLFF. The chain couples TRBV5-1 to TRBJ1-4; 7 bases are shared with TRBD1. V shed 3 bases, J shed 0 bases, and the junction held 5 bases outside the gene matches. Germline CDR1 reads SGHRS; CDR2 reads YFSETQ. CDR3 length: 16 residues. Based on the CDR3 plus reference TRBV5-1 and TRBJ1-4, the full variable domain is KAGVTQTPRYLIKTRGQQVTLSCSPISGHRSVSWYQQTPGQGLQFLFEYFSETQRNKGNFPGRFSGRQFSNSRSEMNVSTLELGDSALYLCASSSGQVATNEKLFFGSGTQLSVL.